This T cell receptor beta chain was observed in a study of radiotherapy plus CTLA-4 blockade in lung cancer. On the study more broadly: Among patients, about 20% showed objective responses, and approximately 31% had disease control. Findings of the study overall: The best predictor of response was reported to be early blood T cell clone dynamics, with interferon-beta. Tumor-origin TCR clones grew in blood after radiotherapy plus ipilimumab.

Points on this clone: What it binds is not known.

Measured with immunoSEQ multiplex PCR; TCRdb has only the in-frame clones, and not every one. Of under 110,000 clones in the sample, approximately 87% are singletons; the top ten hold 2% to 3%. Those patients who had chemo-refractory metastatic non-small-cell lung cancer were given focal radiation along with CTLA-4 blockade through ipilimumab. Trimming took off 5 bases at V and 4 bases at J, with 15 bases between the two ends. The CDR3 has 15 residues. Germline CDR1 is SGHTA and CDR2 is FQGNSA. The V call is TRBV7-2, the J call TRBJ2-4; D tentatively reads TRBD1 or TRBD2 (5 bases each). This material consisted of peripheral blood, taken from a patient treated with radiotherapy plus ipilimumab. The TCR originated in a human donor with non-small cell lung cancer that progressed on radiotherapy plus ipilimumab. Some clones in this sample may be carry-over from other donors' samples. Here the CDR3 reads CASSPRDADKNIQYF. In nucleotides, the CDR3 is TGTGCCAGCAGCCCCCGGGACGCAGATAAAAACATTCAGTACTTC.